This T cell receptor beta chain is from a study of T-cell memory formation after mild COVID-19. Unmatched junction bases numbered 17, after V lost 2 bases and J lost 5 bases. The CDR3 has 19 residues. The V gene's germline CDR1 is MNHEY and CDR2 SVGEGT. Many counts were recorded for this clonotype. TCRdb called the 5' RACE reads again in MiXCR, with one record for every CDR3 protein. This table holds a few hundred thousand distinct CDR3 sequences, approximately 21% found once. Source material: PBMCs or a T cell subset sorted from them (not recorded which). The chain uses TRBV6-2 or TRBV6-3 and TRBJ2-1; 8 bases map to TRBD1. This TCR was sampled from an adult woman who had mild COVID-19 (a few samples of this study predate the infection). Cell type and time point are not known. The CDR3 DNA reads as TGTGCCAGCAGTTACAGCGGACAGGGTATCGGGATCCGGGACAATGAGCAGTTCTTC. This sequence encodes CASSYSGQGIGIRDNEQFF.